These T cell receptor beta chains were read from a single sample in a study of shared clonotypes between healthy human individuals. Measured with immunoSEQ multiplex PCR; TCRdb has only the in-frame clones, and not every one. Of some 2,000,000 clones in the sample, under 97% are singletons; the top ten hold about 0.13%. The sample consisted of naive CD4+ T cells sorted from blood. These receptors all stem from a man between 18 and 29 years old in good health. The CDR3 runs from the conserved cysteine through the conserved F or W.

>TRBJ2-7|TRBV7-9
CASSPVGVLDDEQYF
>TRBJ2-1|TRBV5-4
CASSPQAGYNEQFF
>TRBJ2-2|TRBV11-3
CASSLGPGELFF
>TRBJ1-3|TRBV2
CASSEELRGLGDTIYF
>TRBJ1-1|TRBV6-1
CASSVEIGRNTEAFF
>TRBJ1-3|TRBV30
CAWSILTGVGNTIYF
>TRBJ2-7|TRBV29-1
CSVNQNSYEQYF
>TRBJ2-7|TRBV5-1
CASSFGSGSRSDEQYF
>TRBJ2-3|TRBV30
CAWTSNRRSLTDTQYF
>TRBJ2-3|TRBV10-1
CASSGAGTSGRTDTQYF
>TRBJ2-2|TRBV27
CASSPTSSTGELFF
>TRBJ1-1|TRBV11-2
CASSLDGLGVRVDFEFF
>TRBJ1-6|TRBV27
CASSPGTGGNSPLHF
>TRBJ1-1|TRBV18
CASSRNRDTEAFF
>TRBJ2-6|TRBV2
CASSEANYRGSGANVLTF
>TRBJ2-2|TRBV7-8
CASSPRESRRELFF
>TRBJ2-3|TRBV6-5
CASSSGQTSTDTQYF
>TRBJ2-5|TRBV6-1
CASSEATRARETQYF
>TRBJ2-7|TRBV9
CASSVGGSYEQYF
>TRBJ1-6|TRBV6-6
CASSYPLGRSNSPLHF
>TRBJ2-5|TRBV28
CASSPAAGGLGETQYF
>TRBJ2-5|TRBV7-8
CASSPQERGRFQETQYF
>TRBJ2-2|TRBV6-5
CASSQIYYTGELFF
>TRBJ2-1|TRBV11-2
CASSSTSGKYNEQFF
>TRBJ2-6|TRBV4-3
CASSQEVLQASSGANVLTF
>TRBJ2-7|TRBV6-5
CASSLRAGGSYEQYF
>TRBJ2-2|TRBV6-6
CASSPGDFPNTGELFF
>TRBJ1-3|TRBV4-2
CASSQETGAISGNTIYF
>TRBJ1-2|TRBV6-1
CASSEALQGNYGYTF